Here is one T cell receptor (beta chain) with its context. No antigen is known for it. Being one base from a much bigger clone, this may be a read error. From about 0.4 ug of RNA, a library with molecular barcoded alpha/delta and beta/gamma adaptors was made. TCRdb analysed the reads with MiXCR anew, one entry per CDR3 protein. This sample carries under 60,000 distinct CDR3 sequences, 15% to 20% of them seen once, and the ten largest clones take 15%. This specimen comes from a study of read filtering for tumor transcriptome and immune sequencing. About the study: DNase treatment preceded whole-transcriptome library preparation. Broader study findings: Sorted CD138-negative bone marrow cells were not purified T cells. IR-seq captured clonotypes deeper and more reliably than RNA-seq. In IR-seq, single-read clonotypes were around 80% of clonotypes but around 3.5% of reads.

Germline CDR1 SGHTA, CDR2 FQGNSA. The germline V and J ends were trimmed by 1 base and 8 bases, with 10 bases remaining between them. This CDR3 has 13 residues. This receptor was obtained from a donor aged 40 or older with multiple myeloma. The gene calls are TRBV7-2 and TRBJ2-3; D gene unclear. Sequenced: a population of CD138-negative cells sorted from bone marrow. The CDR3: CASSLGEGRTQYF. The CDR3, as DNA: TGTGCCAGCAGCTTAGGTGAAGGACGTACGCAGTATTTT. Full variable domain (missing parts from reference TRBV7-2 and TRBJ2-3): GAGVSQSPSNKVTEKGKDVELRCDPISGHTALYWYRQSLGQGLEFLIYFQGNSAPDKSGLPSDRFSAERTGGSVSTLTIQRTQQEDSAVYLCASSLGEGRTQYFGPGTRLTVL.